What follows are 18 T cell receptor beta chains derived from one specimen sequenced in a study of T cell responses to AZD1222 COVID-19 vaccine. This table comes from immunoSEQ multiplex PCR, and its TCRdb copy is limited to in-frame clones, with some not included. The table lists 100,000 to 150,000 clones, over 75% of them singletons. Sequenced material: peripheral blood, taken on day 0 of AZD1222 vaccination. These receptors originate from an adult in good health.

The chain combines TRBV7-2 with TRBJ1-1; a possible D gene is TRBD1 (6 bases). This CDR3 has 14 residues. The V gene's germline CDR1 is SGHTA and CDR2 FQGNSA. Trimming took 5 bases from V and 4 from J, leaving 14 bases between them. For the CDR3, the DNA is TGTGCCAGCAGCACCAGACAGGAGCTCACTGAAGCTTTCTTT. Residues: CASSTRQELTEAFF.

V gene TRBV10-3 combines with J gene TRBJ2-7, with D possibly TRBD2 on 5 matching bases. This CDR3 spans 13 amino acids. The germline gives CDR1 ENHRY, CDR2 SYGVKD. Trimming took 10 bases from V and 3 from J, leaving 16 bases between them. The CDR3, as DNA: TGTGCCACTCGCCCGGAGGTCGACTACGAGCAGTACTTC. This codes for CATRPEVDYEQYF.

This sequence joins TRBV6-2 or TRBV6-3 and TRBJ1-1, with a weak D call TRBD1 (6 bases). The CDR3 runs to 17 residues. Per germline, CDR1 MNHEY and CDR2 SVGEGT. Deletions cut 2 bases from V and 1 base from J, with 17 bases between. The DNA for the CDR3 is TGTGCCAGCAGTTACCCCCGGACAGACATACGGAACACTGAAGCTTTCTTT. Residues: CASSYPRTDIRNTEAFF.

This sequence joins TRBV28 and TRBJ1-2; 11 bases line up with TRBD1. Germline assignment: CDR1 MDHEN and CDR2 SYDVKM. This CDR3 contains 12 residues. Trimming at V came to 8 bases and at J to 8 bases, leaving 4 bases not matched to a gene. CDR3 DNA sequence: TGTGCCAGCCGGACAGGGGGCGAAGGCTACACCTTC. Amino acid sequence: CASRTGGEGYTF.

The chain combines TRBV7-9 with TRBJ2-2; maybe TRBD1 (8 bases). V was pared by 1 base and J by 1 base, with 16 bases between. The CDR3 has 18 residues. CDR1 is SEHNR and CDR2 is FQNEAQ in the germline V gene (reference sequence). The CDR3 coding sequence is TGTGCCAGCAGCTTAGGGGACTACAGGGGGAAGAACACCGGGGAGCTGTTTTTT. Translated: CASSLGDYRGKNTGELFF.

This clone has just one count. This chain uses TRBV5-1 with TRBJ1-1; a weak D match, TRBD1 (5 bases). V shed 1 base and J shed 3 bases, with 13 bases lying between them. The CDR3 runs to 15 residues. Germline V gene lookup returns CDR1 SGHRS and CDR2 YFSETQ. The CDR3 DNA is TGCGCCAGCAGCTTGCTGCGACTGGGGGACACTGAAGCTTTCTTT. Protein: CASSLLRLGDTEAFF.

This clone was seen once. The chain uses TRBV29-1 and TRBJ2-5; TRBD1 aligns across 7 bases. Germline V gives CDR1 SQVTM, CDR2 ANQGSEA. The CDR3 runs to 14 residues. Trimming removed 5 bases from V and 2 bases from J; junction bases left unmatched: 8. For the CDR3, the DNA is TGCAGCGTTCCCTACCAGGGACAGCAAGAGACCCAGTACTTC. Its translation is CSVPYQGQQETQYF.

The chain joins TRBV7-9 to TRBJ2-5; TRBD1 matches 9 bases. Germline V gene data show CDR1 as SEHNR and CDR2 as FQNEAQ (reference sequence). Trimming took 5 bases from V and 2 from J; bases not matched to a gene: 9. The CDR3 is 16 residues long. The CDR3 sequence: CASSEGQGWDQETQYF. DNA for the CDR3: TGTGCCAGCAGCGAGGGACAGGGCTGGGATCAAGAGACCCAGTACTTC.

The V and J genes are TRBV6-5 and TRBJ1-2; TRBD1 is a possible D gene (6 bases). Germline CDR1 reads MNHEY; CDR2 reads SVGAGI. V was shortened by 0 bases and J by 8 bases, with 16 bases between the two germline ends. This CDR3 is built from 15 residues. The CDR3 protein is CASSYSGQGRFGYTF. The DNA for the CDR3 is TGTGCCAGCAGTTACTCCGGGCAGGGGCGGTTCGGCTACACCTTC.

A few counts support this clone. This chain connects TRBV27 to TRBJ1-1; D may be TRBD1 (5 bases). CDR3 length: 14 amino acids. The germline gives CDR1 MNHEY, CDR2 SMNVEV (reference sequence). V gave up 6 bases and J gave up 1 base, with 12 bases separating them. This CDR3 is CASRRQGPNTEAFF. CDR3 coding DNA: TGTGCCAGCAGGAGGCAGGGCCCGAACACTGAAGCTTTCTTT.

This rearrangement joins TRBV4-1 to TRBJ1-2; 7 nucleotides line up with TRBD1. This CDR3 has 16 residues. Germline trimming cut 1 base from V and 4 bases from J; bases unmatched to any gene: 9. Germline-derived CDR1 and CDR2 are MGHRA and YSYEKL. The CDR3 is CASSQGPGGGSYGYTF. As DNA, the CDR3 is TGCGCCAGCAGCCAAGGACCAGGGGGGGGCAGCTATGGCTACACCTTC.

Concerning this clone: At one end the junction does not follow the germline gene, possibly because of a read error. CDR3 in amino acids: CASGEVHTGELFF. The DNA for the CDR3 is TGTGCCAGCGGTGAGGTACACACCGGGGAGCTGTTTTTT. The J gene is TRBJ2-2, the V gene TRBV6-1, with no clear D. This CDR3 region has 13 residues. The germline V gene has CDR1 MNHNS and CDR2 SASEGT.

In its sample, this clone was seen a few times. The chain uses TRBV28 and TRBJ1-1, with D hard to call. Deletions cut 6 bases from V and 7 bases from J, with 21 bases between. The CDR3 totals 15 residues. Germline V gene sequence: CDR1 MDHEN, CDR2 SYDVKM. In nucleotides, the CDR3 is TGTGCCAGCAGATCAACGCTCGGCGGACGGTATGAAGCTTTCTTT. Translation gives CASRSTLGGRYEAFF.

The J gene is TRBJ2-1, the V gene TRBV2; D is uncertain. The CDR3 extends over 14 amino acids. Trimming took 5 bases from V and 3 from J, leaving 11 bases between them. From germline, CDR1 is SNHLY and CDR2 FYNNEI. The CDR3 bases are TGTGCCAGCAGTATACGCGAAGACTACAATGAGCAGTTCTTC. It translates to CASSIREDYNEQFF. Full variable domain (missing parts from reference TRBV2 and TRBJ2-1): EPEVTQTPSHQVTQMGQEVILRCVPISNHLYFYWYRQILGQKVEFLVSFYNNEISEKSEIFDDQFSVERPDGSNFTLKIRSTKLEDSAMYFCASSIREDYNEQFFGPGTRLTVL.

The gene calls are TRBV5-1 and TRBJ2-3; D possibly corresponds to TRBD1 (6 bases). This CDR3 has 14 amino acids. CDR1 and CDR2 from the germline V gene are SGHRS and YFSETQ. V lost 5 bases and J 4 bases, leaving 14 bases between the germline ends. The CDR3 nucleotides are TGCGCCAGCAGACCGGCATCAGGGGCAGATACGCAGTATTTT. Amino acid sequence: CASRPASGADTQYF.

This chain links TRBV5-4 with TRBJ2-1; D possibly corresponds to TRBD2 (5 bases). V was shortened by 4 bases and J by 4 bases, with 15 bases between the two germline ends. The V gene's germline CDR1 is SGHNT and CDR2 YYREEE (reference sequence). The CDR3 length is 15 residues. The CDR3 sequence is CASSNRLDWYNEQFF. For the CDR3, the DNA is TGTGCCAGCAGCAACCGACTGGACTGGTACAATGAGCAGTTCTTC.

The V call is TRBV6-5, the J call TRBJ1-6; D possibly corresponds to TRBD1 (5 bases). The CDR3 is 15 amino acids. Germline CDR1 and CDR2: MNHEY and SVGAGI. Trimming pared 2 bases from V and 8 bases from J, leaving 13 bases between. The DNA of the CDR3 is TGTGCCAGCAGTTACCTAGGCAGGGCGGATTCACCCCTCCACTTT. It is translated as CASSYLGRADSPLHF.

The chain is built from TRBV2 and TRBJ2-2; TRBD1 is a possible D gene (6 bases). The germline V and J ends were trimmed by 4 bases and 7 bases, with 16 bases remaining between them. In germline, CDR1 is SNHLY, CDR2 FYNNEI. CDR3 length: 15 residues. CDR3 DNA: TGTGCCAGCAGTGTTTTAGGGGGTGCCATCGGGGAGCTGTTTTTT. This sequence encodes CASSVLGGAIGELFF.